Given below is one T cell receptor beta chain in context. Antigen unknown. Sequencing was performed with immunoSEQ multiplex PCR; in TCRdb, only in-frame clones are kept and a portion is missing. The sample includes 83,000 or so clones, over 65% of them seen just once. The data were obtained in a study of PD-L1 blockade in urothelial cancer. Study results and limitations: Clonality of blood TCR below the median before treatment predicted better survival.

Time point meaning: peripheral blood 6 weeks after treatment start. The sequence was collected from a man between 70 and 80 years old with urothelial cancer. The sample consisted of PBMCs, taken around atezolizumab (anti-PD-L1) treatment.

The chain's CDR3 is CASSQGGLGIQYF. The CDR3 DNA is TGCGCCAGCAGCCAGGGGGGACTTGGCATTCAGTACTTC. The gene calls are TRBV4-1 and TRBJ2-4; D possibly corresponds to TRBD2 (6 bases). Germline loops: CDR1 MGHRA, CDR2 YSYEKL. Trimming took 3 bases from V and 9 from J, leaving 12 bases between them. The CDR3 has 13 amino acids.